Reported below is one T cell receptor (beta chain). This clonotype was detected ten times or more. This receptor's antigen is unknown. Base qualities were left out, and no much larger clone turns up one base away. The data stem from a study of CD8 T cells in ankylosing spondylitis (dated by TCRdb to 2016 to 2017). The study in broad terms: The study profiled T cell receptor beta repertoires in healthy donors and ankylosing spondylitis patients to find disease-linked TCR variants. Peripheral blood samples were taken, and synovial fluid was additionally collected from ankylosing spondylitis patients. The whole study cohort included 108 healthy donors and some 27 ankylosing spondylitis patients.

Broader findings and caveats from the paper: The disease-linked clones showed a CD8+ phenotype and occurred at relatively low frequencies in peripheral blood. A TCR beta motif made up of several highly homologous amino acid variants appeared to be characteristic of blood from ankylosing spondylitis patients. According to the report, matched synovial fluid samples from ankylosing spondylitis patients were significantly enriched for the disease-linked clones. Some of the motif variants had been reported before in the synovial fluid and blood of reactive arthritis patients, a finding that suggests common disease-initiation mechanisms.

Sequencing relied on an Illumina HiSeq 2500. Quantitative 5'-RACE with molecular barcodes was the method used to prepare the TCR beta libraries. In the source study's methods: A new computational method based on a probabilistic model of VDJ rearrangement was used to identify disease-linked TCR variants. TCRdb took the public reads, trimmed them with fastp at Q25, ran MiXCR for clone calling and kept in-frame beta chains. Each entry merges the rows of one CDR3 protein and shows their most common DNA and genes. These V and J calls originate from TCRdb's pipeline instead of the authors' own analysis. Counted in this sample were hundreds of thousands of distinct CDR3 sequences; roughly 26% of them appeared once. The ten largest clones capture roughly 1% of the sample. The V and J ends are trimmed by 8 bases and 1 base, leaving 11 bases between them. The CDR3, cysteine through phenylalanine, is 13 amino acids long. The CDR3 DNA has 39 bases and is translated from base 1.

The chain joins TRBV12-3 or TRBV12-4 to TRBJ1-1; TRBD1 is a weak D gene call, 5 bases matching. The sequence derives from a male donor with ankylosing spondylitis. Sequenced: blood, either unsorted or a sorted T cell fraction (not recorded which). The CDR3 loop reads CASRRGRNTEAFF. In nucleotides, the sequence is TGTGCCAGCCGGAGGGGTAGGAACACTGAAGCTTTCTTT.